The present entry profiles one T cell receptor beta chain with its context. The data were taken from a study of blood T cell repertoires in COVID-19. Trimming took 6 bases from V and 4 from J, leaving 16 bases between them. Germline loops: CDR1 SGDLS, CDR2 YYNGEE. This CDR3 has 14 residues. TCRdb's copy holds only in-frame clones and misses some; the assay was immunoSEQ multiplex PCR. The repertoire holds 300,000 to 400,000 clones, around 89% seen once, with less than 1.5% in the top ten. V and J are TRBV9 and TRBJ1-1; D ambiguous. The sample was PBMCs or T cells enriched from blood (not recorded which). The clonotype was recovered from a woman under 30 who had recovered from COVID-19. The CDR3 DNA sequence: TGTGCCAGCAACAATGGGATCCGGGGCACTGAAGCTTTCTTT. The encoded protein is CASNNGIRGTEAFF.